These 10 T cell receptor beta chains share one sample of origin, sequenced in a study of cytomegalovirus exposure and HLA in healthy donors. PCR employed 60 Vbeta and 13 Jbeta primers. TCRdb's table, derived via immunoSEQ multiplex PCR, lists solely in-frame clones and lacks some. The sample includes 100,000 or so clones, roughly three quarters of them seen just once. The specimen sequenced was PBMCs. Every receptor here comes from a woman in her fifties or sixties in good health and CMV-seropositive.

This clone was seen a handful of times. This chain links TRBV7-9 with TRBJ2-5, with 8 positions matching TRBD1. Gene TRBJ2-7 matches the end of the DNA better, so the J call may be wrong. Germline V lookup: CDR1 SEHNR, CDR2 FQNEAQ (reference sequence). The CDR3 length is 14 residues. This CDR3 reads CASSLGDRGNEQYF. The CDR3 DNA reads TGTGCCAGCAGCTTAGGCGACAGGGGTAACGAGCAGTACTTC.

Only one count was recorded for this clone. This chain links TRBV5-6 with TRBJ1-1; maybe TRBD1 (5 bases). Trimming pared 0 bases from V and 3 bases from J, leaving 9 bases between. Germline lookup yields CDR1 SGHDT and CDR2 YYEEEE. The CDR3 spans 14 residues. Here the CDR3 DNA reads TGTGCCAGCAGCTTGGGGGGCGGCTACACTGAAGCTTTCTTT. Its protein is CASSLGGGYTEAFF.

This clone has just a few counts. V gene TRBV6-1 combines with J gene TRBJ2-7; a possible D gene is TRBD2 (5 bases). The V and J ends lost 6 bases and 7 bases respectively, with 16 bases between them. The V gene's germline CDR1 is MNHNS and CDR2 SASEGT. There are 13 residues in the CDR3. The CDR3 is CASRPGPPGEQYF. The CDR3 DNA is TGTGCCAGCAGGCCGGGCCCACCGGGGGAGCAGTACTTC.

The V gene is TRBV27, the J gene TRBJ2-7; D perhaps matches TRBD1 (6 bases). CDR1 and CDR2 from the germline V gene are MNHEY and SMNVEV (reference sequence). The V and J ends lost 5 bases and 2 bases respectively, with 13 bases between them. This CDR3 comprises 14 residues. In DNA, the CDR3 is TGTGCCAGCAGTGCTGGGACATTCACCTACGAGCAGTACTTC. As protein: CASSAGTFTYEQYF.

The chain has TRBV2 and TRBJ2-7, with D unclear. The CDR3 has 12 amino acids. Trimming took off 9 bases at V and 6 bases at J, with 15 bases between the two ends. In germline, CDR1 is SNHLY, CDR2 FYNNEI. The CDR3 loop reads CASSLMLGEQYF. CDR3 sequence (DNA): TGTGCCAGTAGCCTTATGTTGGGCGAGCAGTACTTC.

This CDR3 is CASSKGQGDTGELFF. For the CDR3, the DNA is TGTGCCAGCTCAAAAGGACAGGGCGACACCGGGGAGCTGTTTTTT. The V call is TRBV18, the J call TRBJ2-2, with 8 bases that match TRBD1. The CDR3 is 15 residues long. V was clipped by 5 bases and J by 3 bases; unmatched bases: 5. Germline CDR1 KGHSH, CDR2 LQKENI.

The chain has TRBV28 and TRBJ1-1; weak D call: TRBD1 (5 bases). The CDR3 runs 15 residues. CDR1 and CDR2 from the germline V gene are MDHEN and SYDVKM. V was pared by 6 bases and J by 1 base, with 15 bases between. For the CDR3, the DNA is TGTGCCAGCAGCCCGACGGACGGACAGAACACTGAAGCTTTCTTT. Translated: CASSPTDGQNTEAFF. Supplemented by reference TRBV28 and TRBJ1-1, the full variable domain reads DVKVTQSSRYLVKRTGEKVFLECVQDMDHENMFWYRQDPGLGLRLIYFSYDVKMKEKGDIPEGYSVSREKKERFSLILESASTNQTSMYLCASSPTDGQNTEAFFGQGTRLTVV.

This clone was recorded only once. V is TRBV9 and J is TRBJ2-7; 7 bases agree with TRBD2. The CDR3 totals 13 residues. Germline CDR1 and CDR2: SGDLS and YYNGEE. V trimming: 5 bases; J trimming: 3 bases; junction bases outside the gene matches: 5. The CDR3 protein is CASSGTGGYEQYF. The CDR3 DNA follows: TGTGCCAGCAGTGGGACGGGGGGCTACGAGCAGTACTTC. The variable domain in full, completed from reference TRBV9 and TRBJ2-7, reads DSGVTQTPKHLITATGQRVTLRCSPRSGDLSVYWYQQSLDQGLQFLIQYYNGEERAKGNILERFSAQQFPDLHSELNLSSLELGDSALYFCASSGTGGYEQYFGPGTRLTVT.

Concerning this clone itself: Other nucleotide sequences in the sample specify the same CDR3. The chain carries TRBV7-9 and TRBJ2-2; 10 bases are shared with TRBD1. This CDR3 is 16 amino acids long. Losses at the gene ends were 1 base for V and 3 bases for J; bases not matched to a gene: 2. The germline V gene has CDR1 SEHNR and CDR2 FQNEAQ (reference sequence). This CDR3 reads CASSLGGTGDTGELFF. DNA of the CDR3: TGTGCCAGCAGCTTAGGCGGGACAGGGGACACCGGGGAGCTGTTTTTT.

The V gene is TRBV5-4, the J gene TRBJ2-5, with a tentative D call TRBD2 (5 bases). In germline, CDR1 is SGHNT, CDR2 YYREEE (reference sequence). The V end was cut by 1 base, the J end by 0 bases, with 10 bases between. The CDR3 has 15 amino acids. Written as DNA, the CDR3 is TGTGCCAGCAGCTTGAGGTCGGGGTACCAAGAGACCCAGTACTTC. Protein product: CASSLRSGYQETQYF.